The 26 T cell receptor beta chains below were found in one sample sequenced in a study of shared clonotypes between healthy human individuals. The repertoire was sequenced with immunoSEQ multiplex PCR; TCRdb's copy has only in-frame clones and lacks some. Among just over 2,000,000 clones listed, 95% were seen once. Sequenced input: naive CD4+ T cells sorted from blood. Subset indicated: CD45RA+ positively selected. These receptors came from a man between 18 and 29 years old in good health.

The rearrangement links TRBV7-2 to TRBJ1-2; no firm D call. This CDR3 comprises 18 residues. Germline CDR1 reads SGHTA; CDR2 reads FQGNSA. Between the trimmed V and J ends, which lost 0 bases and 1 base, there was a span of 18 bases. The CDR3 DNA reads TGTGCCAGCAGCTTAGCGCTCCCGGGGTGGGAGAATAACTATGGCTACACCTTC. Amino acids: CASSLALPGWENNYGYTF. Drawing the rest from reference TRBV7-2 and TRBJ1-2, the complete variable domain is GAGVSQSPSNKVTEKGKDVELRCDPISGHTALYWYRQSLGQGLEFLIYFQGNSAPDKSGLPSDRFSAERTGGSVSTLTIQRTQQEDSAVYLCASSLALPGWENNYGYTFGSGTRLTVV.

The V gene is TRBV9, the J gene TRBJ2-5; maybe TRBD2 (5 bases). Trimming shortened V by 0 bases and J by 9 bases, and 21 bases separated the two germline ends. This CDR3 is built from 16 residues. Germline CDR1 is SGDLS and CDR2 is YYNGEE. The CDR3 reads CASSVGGEPLKRPQYF. CDR3 bases: TGTGCCAGCAGCGTAGGGGGAGAACCCCTCAAGAGACCCCAGTACTTC.

V gene TRBV7-3 combines with J gene TRBJ2-3, with a weak D call TRBD2 (6 bases). CDR1 SGHTA and CDR2 FQGTGA come from the germline V gene. This CDR3 has 14 residues. V dropped 2 bases and J dropped 5 bases, with 11 bases sitting between them. The CDR3 loop is CASSLRTTGDTQYF. In nucleotides, the CDR3 is TGTGCCAGCAGCTTACGGACTACAGGAGATACGCAGTATTTT.

The CDR3: CASGPTEAFF. CDR3 nucleotides: TGTGCCAGCGGCCCCACTGAAGCTTTCTTT. The chain is built from TRBV6-6 and TRBJ1-1, with unresolved D. Trimming removed 8 bases at V and 4 bases at J, with 5 bases between. The CDR3 length is 10 residues. The germline V gene encodes CDR1 MNHNY and CDR2 SVGAGI (reference sequence).

With regard to this clone: Other DNA variants within this sample encode the same CDR3. Here the CDR3 reads CASSSGETQYF. CDR3 coding DNA: TGTGCCAGCAGTTCTGGAGAGACCCAGTACTTC. The chain has TRBV7-2 and TRBJ2-5, with D hard to call. V was pared by 6 bases and J by 4 bases, with 6 bases between. CDR3 length: 11 amino acids. CDR1 SGHTA and CDR2 FQGNSA come from the germline V gene.

As for this clone: Other nucleotide sequences in the sample specify the same CDR3. The chain couples TRBV7-9 to TRBJ2-7, with 8 positions matching TRBD1. Germline V CDR1 and CDR2: SEHNR, FQNEAQ (reference sequence). The length of the CDR3 is 17 residues. With 3 bases clipped from V and 4 bases from J, the junction kept 14 bases outside the gene matches. CDR3 nucleotides: TGTGCCAGCAGCTTTCCACGAACAGGGGGGACGGCGTACGAGCAGTACTTC. This sequence encodes CASSFPRTGGTAYEQYF.

V usage is TRBV27 and J usage is TRBJ1-2; D remains ambiguous. CDR1 is MNHEY and CDR2 is SMNVEV in the germline V gene (reference sequence). The CDR3 extends over 13 amino acids. Trimming cost V 4 bases and J 6 bases, with 12 bases left between them. The CDR3 DNA is TGTGCCAGCAGTTCTACTACATCAAATGGCTACACCTTC. Translation: CASSSTTSNGYTF.

The chain combines TRBV30 with TRBJ1-5, with D perhaps matching TRBD1 (6 bases). Germline values: CDR1 GTSNPN, CDR2 SVGIG (reference sequence). V was trimmed by 1 base and J by 3 bases, leaving 13 bases between them. The CDR3 has 15 amino acids. CDR3 protein: CAWSARGGPNQPQHF. CDR3 DNA: TGTGCCTGGAGTGCCCGGGGGGGGCCCAATCAGCCCCAGCATTTT.

The chain uses TRBV11-3 and TRBJ2-1; a weak D match, TRBD1 (6 bases). Germline V gene data show CDR1 as SGHNT and CDR2 as YENEEA. This CDR3 comprises 15 residues. V lost 4 bases, J lost 2 bases, and 12 bases lay in between. This CDR3 is CASSSGQLTYNEQFF. The CDR3 DNA reads as TGTGCCAGCAGCTCGGGACAACTGACCTACAATGAGCAGTTCTTC.

DNA of the CDR3: TGTGCCAGCTCACCGTCAGGGGCCGGGGGCTACACCTTC. It is translated as CASSPSGAGGYTF. The V gene is TRBV18, the J gene TRBJ1-2; maybe TRBD1 (6 bases). V was clipped by 3 bases and J by 8 bases, with 13 bases between them. Germline CDR1 and CDR2: KGHSH and LQKENI. This CDR3 is 13 amino acids long. The full variable domain, rest sourced from reference TRBV18 and TRBJ1-2, is NAGVMQNPRHLVRRRGQEARLRCSPMKGHSHVYWYRQLPEEGLKFMVYLQKENIIDESGMPKERFSAEFPKEGPSILRIQQVVRGDSAAYFCASSPSGAGGYTFGSGTRLTVV.

This chain connects TRBV5-1 to TRBJ2-5, with no clear D. Germline V gives CDR1 SGHRS, CDR2 YFSETQ. Trimming removed 0 bases at V and 5 bases at J, with 11 bases between. CDR3 size: 14 residues. Here the CDR3 reads CASSLGRPWETQYF. DNA for the CDR3: TGCGCCAGCAGCTTGGGACGGCCGTGGGAGACCCAGTACTTC.

The V call is TRBV19, the J call TRBJ2-7, with D perhaps given as TRBD1 or TRBD2 (5 bases each). The CDR3 runs 15 residues. The V end lost 9 bases, the J end lost 6 bases, and 24 bases lay between the germline ends. Per germline, CDR1 LNHDA and CDR2 SQIVND (reference sequence). DNA of the CDR3: TGTGCCAGCCCTGAGGGGTGTACCACCCGCCTCGAGCAGTACTTC. This sequence encodes CASPEGCTTRLEQYF.

The V and J genes are TRBV6-5 and TRBJ1-3; D not certain. The germline CDR1 and CDR2 sequences are MNHEY and SVGAGI. The CDR3 runs 14 residues. The V end lost 8 bases, the J end lost 0 bases, and 11 bases lay between the germline ends. In DNA, the CDR3 is TGTGCCAGCGCGGGCAGCTACTCTGGAAACACCATATATTTT. Its protein product is CASAGSYSGNTIYF.

V gene TRBV18 combines with J gene TRBJ2-5; the match to TRBD2 covers 14 bases. The V gene's germline CDR1 is KGHSH and CDR2 LQKENI. V dropped 5 bases and J dropped 5; count of bases not matched to a gene: 10. The CDR3 loop spans 17 amino acids. CDR3: CASSSQRLAGGMETQYF. CDR3 bases: TGTGCCAGCTCATCCCAACGACTAGCGGGAGGGATGGAGACCCAGTACTTC.

The J gene is TRBJ1-1, the V gene TRBV6-5; possible D gene TRBD1, 5 bases. This CDR3 contains 15 residues. Trimming cost V 4 bases and J 0 bases, with 12 bases left between them. Per germline, CDR1 MNHEY and CDR2 SVGAGI. CDR3 loop: CASSWEGLLNTEAFF. The CDR3 nucleotides are TGTGCCAGCAGTTGGGAGGGACTCTTGAACACTGAAGCTTTCTTT.

The chain has TRBV7-4 and TRBJ2-7; unclear D gene. Germline CDR1 SGHVT, CDR2 SQSDAQ. CDR3 length: 15 amino acids. V was pared by 2 bases and J by 3 bases, with 14 bases between. CDR3: CASSLFCRLDYEQYF. Written as DNA, the CDR3 is TGTGCCAGCAGCTTATTTTGTCGGCTAGACTACGAGCAGTACTTC. The full variable domain, in which reference TRBV7-4 and TRBJ2-7 provide the parts outside the CDR3, is GAGVSQSPRYKVAKRGRDVALRCDSISGHVTLYWYRQTLGQGSEVLTYSQSDAQRDKSGRPSGRFSAERPERSVSTLKIQRTEQGDSAVYLCASSLFCRLDYEQYFGPGTRLTVT.

The chain recombines TRBV14 with TRBJ1-2, with TRBD1 matching over 7 bases. The CDR3 extends over 13 amino acids. The trim removed 4 bases at V and 4 bases at J, leaving 3 bases unmatched. Germline V lookup: CDR1 SGHDN, CDR2 FVKESK. This CDR3 reads CASSPGQTYGYTF. The CDR3 coding sequence is TGTGCCAGCAGCCCGGGACAGACCTATGGCTACACCTTC.

Of note for this clone: This sample includes further DNA sequences coding for the same CDR3. V usage is TRBV30 and J usage is TRBJ2-3; D gene unclear. V was pared by 0 bases and J by 1 base, with 8 bases between. The CDR3 runs 14 residues. CDR1 is GTSNPN and CDR2 is SVGIG in the germline V gene (reference sequence). The CDR3 loop reads CAWSVRGGTDTQYF. In nucleotides, the CDR3 is TGTGCCTGGAGTGTCCGTGGGGGCACAGATACGCAGTATTTT.

The V and J genes are TRBV28 and TRBJ1-6; D is unclear. V was clipped by 8 bases and J by 0 bases, with 14 bases between them. Germline V gives CDR1 MDHEN, CDR2 SYDVKM. The CDR3 spans 16 residues. The DNA of the CDR3 is TGTGCCAGCCGTGAGGAGACGAGCTCCTATAATTCACCCCTCCACTTT. This gives the protein CASREETSSYNSPLHF.

This clone appeared once. V gene TRBV11-2 combines with J gene TRBJ1-1; weak D call: TRBD1 (5 bases). The CDR3 is made up of 15 amino acids. V was shortened by 0 bases and J by 3 bases, with 11 bases between the two germline ends. Germline V gives CDR1 SGHAT, CDR2 FQNNGV. This chain's CDR3 is CASSLDGWGYTEAFF. CDR3 DNA sequence: TGTGCCAGCAGCTTAGATGGATGGGGCTACACTGAAGCTTTCTTT.

The chain uses TRBV28 and TRBJ1-1; D remains ambiguous. The germline CDR1 and CDR2 sequences are MDHEN and SYDVKM. V was clipped by 8 bases and J by 3 bases, with 10 bases between them. The CDR3 runs to 12 residues. Written as DNA, the CDR3 is TGTGCCAGCCAAACGATAGACACTGAAGCTTTCTTT. It is translated as CASQTIDTEAFF.

The CDR3 protein is CASSLVTGNNSPLHF. In nucleotides, the CDR3 is TGCGCCAGCAGCCTCGTGACAGGAAATAATTCACCCCTCCACTTT. The chain recombines TRBV4-3 with TRBJ1-6; D possibly corresponds to TRBD1 (6 bases). The V end lost 4 bases, the J end lost 5 bases, and 12 bases lay between the germline ends. The CDR3 covers 15 residues. Germline-derived CDR1 and CDR2 are LGHNA and YSLEER.

This clone was picked up one time. V and J are TRBV5-6 and TRBJ1-4, with 7 bases aligning to TRBD1. The junction had 16 bases not matched to a gene; V was cut back by 3 bases and J by 5 bases. Germline CDR1 is SGHDT and CDR2 is YYEEEE. The CDR3 is 18 residues long. CDR3 nucleotides: TGTGCCAGCAGCTCAACCATCCTTCGACAGGGAGTGAATGAAAAACTGTTTTTT. Translation: CASSSTILRQGVNEKLFF.

The J gene is TRBJ1-5, the V gene TRBV5-1; D is unresolved. CDR3 length: 14 residues. Germline lookup yields CDR1 SGHRS and CDR2 YFSETQ. The germline V and J ends were trimmed by 0 bases and 4 bases, with 8 bases remaining between them. CDR3 sequence: CASSLDGQNQPQHF. CDR3 coding DNA: TGCGCCAGCAGCTTGGACGGCCAAAATCAGCCCCAGCATTTT.

This chain joins TRBV7-6 and TRBJ2-7; D gene unclear. Germline CDR1 SGHVS, CDR2 FNYEAQ. Trimming cost V 4 bases and J 4 bases, with 17 bases left between them. This CDR3 region has 15 residues. The CDR3 sequence: CASSYKPGLFYEQYF. CDR3 DNA: TGTGCCAGCAGCTATAAACCGGGCCTCTTTTACGAGCAGTACTTC. Using reference TRBV7-6 and TRBJ2-7 for the parts outside the CDR3, the full variable domain is GAGVSQSPRYKVTKRGQDVALRCDPISGHVSLYWYRQALGQGPEFLTYFNYEAQQDKSGLPNDRFSAERPEGSISTLTIQRTEQRDSAMYRCASSYKPGLFYEQYFGPGTRLTVT.

On this clone itself: A much larger clone differs by one base, so this may be a read error. This chain links TRBV6-1 with TRBJ2-5; 7 bases align to TRBD1. The J call may be in error: the DNA end matches TRBJ2-7 better. The CDR3 runs 13 residues. Germline-derived CDR1 and CDR2 are MNHNS and SASEGT. CDR3 nucleotide sequence: TGTGCCTGCACTGAATCCAGGGGGTACGAGCAGTACTTC. Amino acids: CACTESRGYEQYF.